This T cell receptor (beta chain) came from a study of blood T cell repertoires in COVID-19. Study-wide background: Sites in the United States, Italy and Spain provided acute and convalescent COVID-19 samples. T cells, B-cell-depleted T cells, or PBMCs supplied cDNA or gDNA.

Original handling: Using reference gene primer amplification, nucleated cell counts were estimated. Clones were sequenced by immunoSEQ multiplex PCR, and TCRdb holds only the in-frame ones, with some missing. Clone size and the V and J calls come from that table; the DNA yielded D and trimming. The sample gives under 30,000 clones, about 94% of which show up once; under 4.5% is in the top ten. The CDR3 consists of 12 residues. The V gene's germline CDR1 is MNHEY and CDR2 SVGEGT. V was pared by 5 bases and J by 6 bases, with 7 bases between. The TCR originated in a human donor with active COVID-19. The donor label of this sample is uncertain. This chain connects TRBV6-2 or TRBV6-3 to TRBJ2-2, with D maybe TRBD2 (5 bases). The specimen was peripheral blood. In DNA, the CDR3 is TGTGCCAGCAGTATCGGGGCCGGGGAGCTGTTTTTT. It specifies CASSIGAGELFF.